This TCR beta chain was found in a study of blood T cells in healthy people across ages. Study outcomes and limitations: Considered underestimates were the diversity estimates obtained from one million T cells. Because sorting was not performed, PBMCs prevented conclusive naive versus antigen-experienced comparison.

Germline V gene data show CDR1 as SQVTM and CDR2 as ANQGSEA. V was pared by 2 bases and J by 1 base, with 7 bases of the junction left unmatched. This CDR3 comprises 15 residues. A second PCR of 7 to 11 cycles used a sample-barcoded 5' primer and a J-beta primer mix. Every cDNA molecule carried a tag from a template-switch adaptor bearing 12 random nucleotides. No fewer than 3 million CDR3-containing paired-end reads came from each sample. TCRdb re-called the 5' RACE reads with MiXCR, one entry per CDR3 protein. The table shows 1,800,000 or so distinct CDR3 sequences, with roughly 43% occurring only once. For this clonotype: Its antigen remains unidentified.

The TCR originated in a human donor in good health. The V call is TRBV29-1, the J call TRBJ2-5, with 7 bases matching TRBD2. Sequenced material: blood. The CDR3 spells CSVERSGVLQETQYF. In nucleotides, the CDR3 is TGCAGCGTTGAAAGGAGCGGGGTTCTCCAAGAGACCCAGTACTTC.